A selection of T cell receptor beta chains follows, all from one sample in a study of blood T cell repertoires in COVID-19. Here immunoSEQ multiplex PCR was the method, and the copy in TCRdb shows in-frame clones only, minus some. The top ten hold 31% of the sample, which has about 86,000 clones, around 80% seen once. Sequencing was done on a sample of peripheral blood. The receptors come from a woman of 80 years or more with active or convalescent COVID-19. CDR3s include the opening cysteine and the closing phenylalanine or tryptophan. A D gene is named only where the DNA matches it firmly. Expanded clones get a size class; other rows say once, few or many, or leave the size out.

TRBD1,TRBV7-8,NA,TRBJ2-7,CASSRTGGYEQYF,TGTGCCAGCAGTAGGACAGGGGGCTACGAGCAGTACTTC
NA,TRBV7-2,NA,TRBJ1-5,CASSFGGPSNQPQHF,TGTGCCAGCAGCTTTGGCGGTCCGAGCAATCAGCCCCAGCATTTT
NA,TRBV6-6,NA,TRBJ2-7,CASSKRASSYEQYF,TGTGCCAGCAGTAAGCGGGCGAGCTCCTACGAGCAGTACTTC
NA,TRBV28,NA,TRBJ2-3,CASSLSGLTTSTDTQYF,TGTGCCAGCAGTTTATCGGGACTGACTACTAGCACAGATACGCAGTATTTT
NA,TRBV4-1,NA,TRBJ1-1,CASSQATGMNTEAFF,TGCGCCAGCAGCCAAGCAACAGGGATGAACACTGAAGCTTTCTTT
NA,TRBV27,NA,TRBJ2-2,CASSFSNTGELFF,TGTGCCAGCAGTTTCTCGAACACCGGGGAGCTGTTTTTT
NA,TRBV30,NA,TRBJ1-5,CAWSVRASNQPQHF,TGTGCCTGGAGTGTCAGGGCTAGCAATCAGCCCCAGCATTTT
TRBD2,TRBV3-1/TRBV3-2,NA,TRBJ2-3,CASSQDTLAAGITDTQYF,TGTGCCAGCAGCCAAGATACCCTAGCGGCAGGGATAACAGATACGCAGTATTTT
TRBD1,TRBV28,NA,TRBJ1-6,CASSLGSGQRNSPLHF,TGTGCCAGCAGTTTGGGATCGGGACAGCGAAATTCACCCCTCCACTTT
TRBD1,TRBV5-1,NA,TRBJ2-5,CASSLRDRGFQETQYF,TGCGCCAGCAGCTTGAGGGACAGGGGCTTTCAAGAGACCCAGTACTTC
TRBD1,TRBV28,NA,TRBJ2-4,CASSLLTGGLAKNIQYF,TGTGCCAGCAGTTTACTGACAGGGGGCTTGGCCAAAAACATTCAGTACTTC
NA,TRBV14,NA,TRBJ2-1,CASSRGLIYNEQFF,TGTGCCAGCAGTCGCGGACTCATTTACAATGAGCAGTTCTTC
NA,TRBV5-4,NA,TRBJ2-1,CASSSTPRGNEQFF,TGTGCCAGCAGCTCCACGCCTAGAGGCAATGAGCAGTTCTTC
NA,TRBV27,few,TRBJ2-1,CASGYNSLRNEQFF,TGTGCCAGCGGATACAACAGTCTCCGCAATGAGCAGTTCTTC
TRBD1,TRBV11-3,NA,TRBJ1-4,CASSPYRGGSTNEKLFF,TGTGCCAGCAGCCCGTACAGGGGAGGATCGACTAATGAAAAACTGTTTTTT
NA,TRBV9,NA,TRBJ1-1,CASSAFRNTEAFF,TGTGCCAGTTCCGCCTTCAGGAACACTGAAGCTTTCTTT
NA,TRBV29-1,few,TRBJ2-5,CSVAENQETQYF,TGCAGCGTGGCGGAGAACCAAGAGACCCAGTACTTC
NA,TRBV2,NA,TRBJ1-2,CASVDYGYTF,TGTGCCAGCGTAGACTATGGCTACACCTTC
NA,TRBV21-1,NA,TRBJ2-7,CASSRRQSYYEQYF,TGTGCCAGCAGCAGAAGACAGTCCTACTACGAGCAGTACTTC
NA,TRBV10-3,NA,TRBJ1-1,CAISHDTPSEAFF,TGTGCCATCAGTCATGACACGCCATCTGAAGCTTTCTTT
TRBD1,TRBV5-5,NA,TRBJ2-3,CASSWGAGGGTDTQYF,TGTGCCAGCAGCTGGGGAGCAGGGGGCGGAACAGATACGCAGTATTTT
NA,TRBV5-4,NA,TRBJ1-2,CASSLELDYGYTF,TGTGCCAGCAGCTTGGAACTAGACTATGGCTACACCTTC
NA,TRBV28,NA,TRBJ1-2,CASSFYGDPTGYGYTF,TGTGCCAGCAGTTTCTATGGGGACCCGACAGGTTATGGCTACACCTTC
NA,TRBV5-6,NA,TRBJ2-5,CASSSFGVGQETQYF,TGTGCCAGCAGCTCTTTTGGAGTGGGCCAAGAGACCCAGTACTTC
NA,TRBV6-2/TRBV6-3,NA,TRBJ2-7,CASSSLSEQYF,TGTGCCAGCAGTTCCCTCTCCGAGCAGTACTTC
NA,TRBV3-1/TRBV3-2,NA,TRBJ1-2,CASSHPDGRCTF,TGTGCCAGCAGCCATCCCGACGGCAGGTGCACCTTC
TRBD1,TRBV19,once,TRBJ1-4,CASSRADRVPEKLFF,TGTGCCAGTAGTCGAGCGGACAGGGTGCCTGAAAAACTGTTTTTT
NA,TRBV5-1,NA,TRBJ2-1,CASSQGNYPYNEQFF,TGCGCCAGCAGTCAGGGCAATTATCCCTACAATGAGCAGTTCTTC
NA,TRBV6-1,NA,TRBJ2-3,CASSEIRADTQYF,TGTGCCAGCAGTGAGATAAGAGCAGATACGCAGTATTTT
NA,TRBV28,NA,TRBJ1-1,CASNQITEAFF,TGTGCCAGCAACCAGATAACTGAAGCTTTCTTT
NA,TRBV19,NA,TRBJ1-4,CASRQMLANEKLFF,TGTGCCAGCCGACAGATGCTCGCTAATGAAAAACTGTTTTTT
TRBD2,TRBV7-2,NA,TRBJ2-2,CASSLSPGLVAGELFF,TGTGCCAGCAGCCTCTCCCCGGGACTAGTGGCCGGGGAGCTGTTTTTT
NA,TRBV5-1,NA,TRBJ2-7,CASSLSDEFEQYF,TGCGCCAGCAGCTTGTCCGATGAGTTCGAGCAGTACTTC
NA,TRBV6-4,NA,TRBJ2-1,CASSAAGVGRSEQFF,TGTGCCAGCAGTGCCGCCGGGGTGGGTCGGTCTGAGCAGTTCTTC
TRBD2,TRBV5-1,many,TRBJ2-7,CASSPTPGLAGDSYEQYF,TGCGCCAGCAGTCCCACTCCGGGACTAGCGGGGGACTCCTACGAGCAGTACTTC
TRBD1,TRBV28,NA,TRBJ1-2,CASSLIRDRGRNYGYTF,TGTGCCAGCAGTCTGATCCGGGACAGGGGACGGAACTATGGCTACACCTTC
NA,TRBV5-8,NA,TRBJ1-5,CASSLETEVQPQHF,TGTGCCAGCAGCTTGGAGACAGAGGTTCAGCCCCAGCATTTT
NA,TRBV20-1,NA,TRBJ1-4,CSATSEKLFF,TGCAGTGCGACATCTGAAAAACTGTTTTTT
TRBD1,TRBV25-1,NA,TRBJ1-2,CASQGTVDYGYTF,TGTGCCAGCCAAGGGACAGTCGACTATGGCTACACCTTC
TRBD1,TRBV5-1,NA,TRBJ1-6,CASSLGTGFSPLHF,TGCGCCAGCAGCTTGGGGACAGGGTTTTCACCCCTCCACTTT
NA,TRBV18,NA,TRBJ2-3,CASSQQGDTQYF,TGTGCCAGCTCACAACAGGGAGATACGCAGTATTTT
TRBD1,TRBV7-9,NA,TRBJ2-5,CASSLDRGPETQYF,TGTGCCAGCAGCTTAGACAGGGGGCCGGAGACCCAGTACTTC
TRBD2,TRBV4-1,NA,TRBJ2-7,CASSQDQGLAGTYEQYF,TGCGCCAGCAGCCAAGATCAGGGACTAGCGGGAACTTACGAGCAGTACTTC
TRBD2,TRBV2,NA,TRBJ2-5,CASSETSVETQYF,TGTGCCAGCAGTGAAACTAGCGTCGAGACCCAGTACTTC
TRBD1,TRBV7-8,NA,TRBJ1-2,CASSLAVSSTGNYGYTF,TGTGCCAGCAGCTTAGCGGTTAGTTCGACAGGGAACTATGGCTACACCTTC
NA,TRBV7-9,NA,TRBJ2-7,CASSLEFSYEQYF,TGTGCCAGCAGCTTAGAGTTCAGCTACGAGCAGTACTTC
NA,TRBV19,NA,TRBJ2-3,CASSKGQSTDTQYF,TGTGCCAGTAGTAAAGGACAAAGCACAGATACGCAGTATTTT
TRBD1,TRBV2,NA,TRBJ1-5,CASRGQNSNQPQHF,TGTGCCAGCAGGGGACAGAATAGCAATCAGCCCCAGCATTTT
TRBD1,TRBV11-2,NA,TRBJ2-5,CASSPPATGAQETQYF,TGTGCCAGCAGCCCCCCGGCGACAGGGGCCCAAGAGACCCAGTACTTC
TRBD1,TRBV28,NA,TRBJ1-2,CASSWTGGRYGYTF,TGTGCCAGCAGTTGGACAGGGGGCCGCTATGGCTACACCTTC